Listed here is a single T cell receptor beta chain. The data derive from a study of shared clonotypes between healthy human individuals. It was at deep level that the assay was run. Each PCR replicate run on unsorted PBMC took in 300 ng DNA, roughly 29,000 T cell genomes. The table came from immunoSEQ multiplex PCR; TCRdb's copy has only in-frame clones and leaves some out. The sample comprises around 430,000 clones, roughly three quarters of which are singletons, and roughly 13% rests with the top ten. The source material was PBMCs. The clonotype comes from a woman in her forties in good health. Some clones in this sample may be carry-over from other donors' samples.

As DNA, the CDR3 is TGTGCCAGCAGTTTGGGGTCCCGAGGGACCCAGTACTTC. This sequence encodes CASSLGSRGTQYF. J is TRBJ2-5 and V is TRBV28; D is ambiguous. This CDR3 has 13 residues. V lost 3 bases to trimming and J lost 7 bases, with 12 bases between them. Germline lookup yields CDR1 MDHEN and CDR2 SYDVKM.